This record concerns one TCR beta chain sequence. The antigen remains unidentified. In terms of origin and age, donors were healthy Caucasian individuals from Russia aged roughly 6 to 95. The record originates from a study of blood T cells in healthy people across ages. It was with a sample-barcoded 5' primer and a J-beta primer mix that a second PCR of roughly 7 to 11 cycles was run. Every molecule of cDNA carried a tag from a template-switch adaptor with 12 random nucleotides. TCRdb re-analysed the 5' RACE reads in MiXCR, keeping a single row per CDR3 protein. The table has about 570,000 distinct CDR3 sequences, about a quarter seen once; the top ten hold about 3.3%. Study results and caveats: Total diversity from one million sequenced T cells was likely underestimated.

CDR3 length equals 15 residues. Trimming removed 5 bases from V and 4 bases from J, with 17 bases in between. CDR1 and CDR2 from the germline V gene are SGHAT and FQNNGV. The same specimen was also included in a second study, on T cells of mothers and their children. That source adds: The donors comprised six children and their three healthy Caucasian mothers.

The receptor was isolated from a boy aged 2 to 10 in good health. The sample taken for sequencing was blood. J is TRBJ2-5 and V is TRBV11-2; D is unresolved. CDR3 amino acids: CASSPRRGVGETQYF. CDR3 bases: TGTGCCAGCAGCCCGCGTCGTGGGGTGGGAGAGACCCAGTACTTC. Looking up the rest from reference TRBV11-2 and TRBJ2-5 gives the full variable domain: EAGVAQSPRYKIIEKRQSVAFWCNPISGHATLYWYQQILGQGPKLLIQFQNNGVVDDSQLPKDRFSAERLKGVDSTLKIQPAKLEDSAVYLCASSPRRGVGETQYFGPGTRLLVL.